This section outlines one TCR beta chain sequence together with its context. Antigen: not known. Germline CDR1 and CDR2: GTSNPN and SVGIG (reference sequence). CDR3 length: 12 residues. V dropped 1 base and J dropped 2 bases, with 6 bases sitting between them. These data are taken from a study of early T cells in non-severe SARS-CoV-2 infection. About the research overall: Whole-blood bulk RNA, unsorted, was sequenced, and chains were unpaired. Findings and caveats of the study: Matching results from VDJdb favored anti-spike CD8 responses, leaving private and CD4 specificities undetected.

Attachment of unique molecular identifiers was made to individual cDNA molecules. TCRdb redid the calling of the 5' RACE reads with MiXCR, one entry per CDR3 protein. The sample has fewer than 60,000 distinct CDR3 sequences; around a tenth are singletons. J is TRBJ2-7 and V is TRBV30; D unresolved. Input material: whole blood. The source is an adult who was a healthcare worker with PCR-confirmed SARS-CoV-2 infection or an uninfected control (not recorded which). The CDR3 loop is CAWSEDTYEQYF. CDR3 bases: TGTGCCTGGAGTGAGGATACCTACGAGCAGTACTTC.